The 24 T cell receptor beta chains listed next were all sequenced from one sample in a study of T cells after yellow fever vaccination. TCRdb recomputed calls from the 5' RACE reads with MiXCR, one row per CDR3 protein. This table holds some 600,000 distinct CDR3 sequences, approximately 13% found once. The sequencing used PBMCs, collected on the day of the yellow fever booster vaccination. The receptors derive from a man aged 30 to 39 who received the YFV17D yellow fever vaccine.

The rearrangement uses TRBV3-1 and TRBJ2-7; D gene ambiguous. The V end was cut by 0 bases, the J end by 6 bases, with 6 bases between. CDR1 is LGHDT, CDR2 YNNKEL, per germline (reference sequence). The CDR3 is 12 amino acids. The CDR3 sequence: CASSQEPGEQYF. CDR3 in DNA: TGTGCCAGCAGCCAAGAACCTGGCGAGCAGTACTTC.

The chain employs TRBV7-9 and TRBJ2-1; D remains ambiguous. V was clipped by 1 base and J by 3 bases, with 10 bases between them. The CDR3 loop spans 15 amino acids. Germline V CDR1 and CDR2: SEHNR, FQNEAQ (reference sequence). The CDR3 spells CASSLGVSHYNEQFF. The CDR3 coding sequence is TGTGCCAGCAGCTTAGGAGTCAGTCACTACAATGAGCAGTTCTTC.

This clonotype has more than one count but fewer than ten. The chain employs TRBV6-1 and TRBJ1-2, with D possibly matching TRBD1 (5 bases). CDR1 and CDR2 (germline): MNHNS, SASEGT. This CDR3 has 15 residues. V was shortened by 9 bases and J by 2 bases, with 19 bases between the two germline ends. The CDR3 region is CASSGRPTENYGYTF. In DNA, the CDR3 is TGTGCCAGTTCGGGACGGCCAACCGAAAACTATGGCTACACCTTC.

J is TRBJ1-1 and V is TRBV19; the D gene is possibly TRBD1 (6 bases). Trimming took off 7 bases at V and 7 bases at J, with 10 bases between the two ends. The CDR3 loop spans 11 amino acids. Per the germline V gene, CDR1 is LNHDA and CDR2 is SQIVND (reference sequence). For the CDR3, the DNA is TGTGCCAGTAACGAACAGGGTGAAGCTTTCTTT. Translation: CASNEQGEAFF.

This clonotype was detected ten times or more. The V and J genes are TRBV10-3 and TRBJ2-1; D remains unclear. Trimming cost V 0 bases and J 3 bases, with 3 bases left between them. The CDR3 length is 13 residues. Germline-derived CDR1 and CDR2 are ENHRY and SYGVKD. As DNA, the CDR3 is TGTGCCATCAGTGAGTCGGGCTACAATGAGCAGTTCTTC. Translated, it gives CAISESGYNEQFF.

CDR3 region: CASSKDRVNEKLFF. The DNA of the CDR3 is TGTGCCAGCAGTAAGGACAGAGTAAATGAAAAACTGTTTTTT. This chain uses TRBV6-1 with TRBJ1-4; TRBD1 is a possible D gene (6 bases). CDR1 and CDR2 (germline): MNHNS, SASEGT. This CDR3 spans 14 amino acids. V lost 5 bases, J lost 5 bases, and 12 bases lay in between.

The sample holds a few counts of this clonotype. The V gene is TRBV7-2, the J gene TRBJ2-7; no clear D gene. Germline V gives CDR1 SGHTA, CDR2 FQGNSA. CDR3 size: 16 residues. V lost 1 base, J lost 5 bases, and 18 bases lay in between. Here the CDR3 reads CASSLEGRQVTHEQYF. The CDR3 nucleotides read TGTGCCAGCAGCTTAGAGGGTCGGCAGGTCACACACGAGCAGTACTTC.

This clonotype occurred a few times. The CDR3 protein is CSASDRVETQYF. In nucleotides, the CDR3 is TGCAGTGCTTCGGACAGGGTGGAGACCCAGTACTTC. The chain couples TRBV20-1 to TRBJ2-5; 8 bases are a match to TRBD1. The V segment lost 5 bases and the J segment 5 bases; nucleotides outside the gene matches: 4. CDR1 DFQATT and CDR2 SNEGSKA come from the germline V gene (reference sequence). The CDR3 consists of 12 residues.

This clonotype was recorded a few times. The chain has TRBV5-6 and TRBJ2-1; weak D call: TRBD2 (5 bases). CDR1 and CDR2 from the germline V gene are SGHDT and YYEEEE. The CDR3 is made up of 15 amino acids. Trimming shortened V by 4 bases and J by 0 bases, and 11 bases separated the two germline ends. For the CDR3, the DNA is TGTGCCAGCAGCCCAAAAGGGAGCTCCTACAATGAGCAGTTCTTC. The encoded protein is CASSPKGSSYNEQFF.

In its sample, this clonotype was seen a few times. The chain combines TRBV6-5 with TRBJ2-4, with TRBD1 matching 8 bases. Trimming removed 2 bases from V and 4 bases from J; junction bases left unmatched: 16. The CDR3 has 19 amino acids. Per germline, CDR1 MNHEY and CDR2 SVGAGI. CDR3 sequence reads: CASSYMGQVSPRLKNIQYF. CDR3 coding DNA: TGTGCCAGCAGTTACATGGGACAGGTCTCACCCCGACTAAAAAACATTCAGTACTTC.

This clonotype was seen only a few times. The chain employs TRBV11-3 and TRBJ2-2, with D possibly matching TRBD1 (6 bases). The germline CDR1 and CDR2 sequences are SGHNT and YENEEA. The CDR3 runs to 14 residues. Trimming shortened V by 3 bases and J by 6 bases, and 11 bases separated the two germline ends. The CDR3 DNA sequence: TGTGCCAGCAGCTTTCAGGGGCCGCCCGGGGAGCTGTTTTTT. It specifies CASSFQGPPGELFF.

The chain carries TRBV29-1 and TRBJ2-7; tentatively, D is TRBD1 (6 bases). CDR1 is SQVTM and CDR2 is ANQGSEA in the germline V gene. The CDR3 covers 12 residues. V lost 6 bases and J 1 base, leaving 10 bases between the germline ends. The CDR3 region is CSVGDKSYEQYF. The CDR3 region has the DNA TGCAGCGTGGGGGACAAATCCTACGAGCAGTACTTC.

The V gene is TRBV20-1, the J gene TRBJ2-7; TRBD1 aligns across 7 bases. Losses at the gene ends were 6 bases for V and 2 bases for J; bases not matched to a gene: 4. Looked up from germline, CDR1 is DFQATT and CDR2 is SNEGSKA (reference sequence). This CDR3 is 12 amino acids long. The DNA of the CDR3 is TGCAGTGCCGTGGGACAGACCTACGAGCAGTACTTC. It translates to CSAVGQTYEQYF.

The chain uses TRBV7-2 and TRBJ2-1; tentatively, D is TRBD2 (6 bases). The V and J ends lost 6 bases and 6 bases respectively, with 18 bases between them. Per the germline V gene, CDR1 is SGHTA and CDR2 is FQGNSA. The CDR3 spans 15 residues. The CDR3 here is CASSQIGGIVNEQFF. CDR3 nucleotides: TGTGCCAGCAGTCAGATCGGCGGGATCGTCAATGAGCAGTTCTTC.

This clonotype has a handful of counts. The V and J genes are TRBV20-1 and TRBJ2-7; tentatively, D is TRBD2 (5 bases). CDR3 length equals 11 residues. The V end lost 4 bases, the J end lost 9 bases, and 13 bases lay between the germline ends. Germline V gene lookup returns CDR1 DFQATT and CDR2 SNEGSKA (reference sequence). This CDR3 is CSAIGGEWQYF. The DNA of the CDR3 is TGCAGTGCTATAGGTGGGGAGTGGCAGTACTTC.

The chain has TRBV7-6 and TRBJ2-5; D unresolved. Germline CDR1 is SGHVS and CDR2 is FNYEAQ. V lost 4 bases and J 4 bases, leaving 19 bases between the germline ends. CDR3 length: 16 amino acids. The CDR3 spells CASSSVPMEQGETQYF. In DNA, the CDR3 is TGTGCCAGCAGCTCCGTCCCCATGGAGCAAGGAGAGACCCAGTACTTC. Full variable domain (rest looked up from reference TRBV7-6 and TRBJ2-5): GAGVSQSPRYKVTKRGQDVALRCDPISGHVSLYWYRQALGQGPEFLTYFNYEAQQDKSGLPNDRFSAERPEGSISTLTIQRTEQRDSAMYRCASSSVPMEQGETQYFGPGTRLLVL.

This clonotype was counted a few times. The V call is TRBV6-1, the J call TRBJ2-2; no clear D gene. Germline values: CDR1 MNHNS, CDR2 SASEGT. Trimming cost V 1 base and J 7 bases, with 4 bases left between them. The CDR3 covers 12 residues. In DNA form, the CDR3 reads TGTGCCAGCAGTGAAGGCGGCGGGGAGCTGTTTTTT. This sequence encodes CASSEGGGELFF.

This clonotype was detected a few times. DNA of the CDR3: TGTGCCAGCTCCGTGAACCTGGCAACTAATGAAAAACTGTTTTTT. It is translated as CASSVNLATNEKLFF. V usage is TRBV25-1 and J usage is TRBJ1-4, with D uncertain. CDR1 and CDR2 (germline): MGHDK, SYGVNS. The V end was cut by 8 bases, the J end by 0 bases, with 13 bases between. This CDR3 contains 15 residues. The full variable domain, its missing parts supplied by reference TRBV25-1 and TRBJ1-4, is EADIYQTPRYLVIGTGKKITLECSQTMGHDKMYWYQQDPGMELHLIHYSYGVNSTEKGDLSSESTVSRIRTEHFPLTLESARPSHTSQYLCASSVNLATNEKLFFGSGTQLSVL.

This chain links TRBV15 with TRBJ2-1; 7 bases map to TRBD1. The V and J ends lost 5 bases and 8 bases, in that order; junction bases with no gene match: 6. Germline V gives CDR1 LNHNV, CDR2 YYDKDF (reference sequence). CDR3 length: 13 residues. CDR3: CATSLGQADEQFF. CDR3 DNA: TGTGCCACCAGCCTTGGACAGGCCGATGAGCAGTTCTTC.

This clonotype was seen a few times. The V gene is TRBV28, the J gene TRBJ2-5; no clear D gene. Germline lookup yields CDR1 MDHEN and CDR2 SYDVKM. Trimming took 2 bases from V and 2 from J, leaving 9 bases between them. This CDR3 has 14 residues. The DNA for the CDR3 is TGTGCCAGCAGTTTAGGCTATATGCAAGAGACCCAGTACTTC. It yields the protein CASSLGYMQETQYF.

This clonotype was counted between two and nine times. The CDR3 loop is CAISEDRGTDTQYF. Here the CDR3 DNA reads TGTGCCATCAGTGAGGATAGGGGCACAGATACGCAGTATTTT. The gene calls are TRBV10-3 and TRBJ2-3; D is undetermined. CDR3 length equals 14 residues. Germline assignment: CDR1 ENHRY and CDR2 SYGVKD. The V and J ends lost 2 bases and 1 base respectively, with 7 bases between them.

There are a few counts of this clonotype. The V and J genes are TRBV3-1 and TRBJ2-3; 7 nucleotides line up with TRBD1. V lost 3 bases, J lost 4 bases, and 4 bases stayed unmatched. This CDR3 is built from 14 residues. Germline V CDR1 and CDR2: LGHDT, YNNKEL (reference sequence). CDR3 loop: CASSQTGIADTQYF. Here the CDR3 DNA reads TGTGCCAGCAGCCAGACAGGGATCGCAGATACGCAGTATTTT.

J is TRBJ2-1 and V is TRBV7-9, with D unresolved. CDR1 and CDR2 from the germline V gene are SEHNR and FQNEAQ (reference sequence). With 5 bases removed from V and 3 bases from J, the gap between germline ends came to 8 bases. This CDR3 is 13 amino acids long. CDR3 region: CASSPRNYNEQFF. In DNA form, the CDR3 reads TGTGCCAGCAGCCCACGCAACTACAATGAGCAGTTCTTC.

This clonotype has more than one count but fewer than ten. This chain links TRBV1 with TRBJ2-1. TRBV1 is an annotated pseudogene. This CDR3 is built from 13 residues. This CDR3 reads CTSSHDGDSEQFF. For the CDR3, the DNA is TGCACCAGCAGCCACGATGGAGACTCTGAGCAGTTCTTC.